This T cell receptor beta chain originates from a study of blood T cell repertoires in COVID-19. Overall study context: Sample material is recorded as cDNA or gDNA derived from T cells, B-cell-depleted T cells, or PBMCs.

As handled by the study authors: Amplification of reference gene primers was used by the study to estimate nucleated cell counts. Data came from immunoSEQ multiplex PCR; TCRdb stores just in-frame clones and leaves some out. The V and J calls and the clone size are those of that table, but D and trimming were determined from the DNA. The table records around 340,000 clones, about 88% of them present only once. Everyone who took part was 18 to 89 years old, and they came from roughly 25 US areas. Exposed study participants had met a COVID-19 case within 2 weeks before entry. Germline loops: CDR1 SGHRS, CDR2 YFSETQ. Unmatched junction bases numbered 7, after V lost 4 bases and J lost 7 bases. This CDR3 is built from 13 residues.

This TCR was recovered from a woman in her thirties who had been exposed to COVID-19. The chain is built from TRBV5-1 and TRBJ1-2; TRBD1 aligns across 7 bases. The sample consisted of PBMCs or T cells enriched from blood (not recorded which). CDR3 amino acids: CASSGTQGSGYTF. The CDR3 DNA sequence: TGCGCCAGCAGCGGAACACAGGGGTCTGGCTACACCTTC. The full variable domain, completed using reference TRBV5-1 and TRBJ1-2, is KAGVTQTPRYLIKTRGQQVTLSCSPISGHRSVSWYQQTPGQGLQFLFEYFSETQRNKGNFPGRFSGRQFSNSRSEMNVSTLELGDSALYLCASSGTQGSGYTFGSGTRLTVV.